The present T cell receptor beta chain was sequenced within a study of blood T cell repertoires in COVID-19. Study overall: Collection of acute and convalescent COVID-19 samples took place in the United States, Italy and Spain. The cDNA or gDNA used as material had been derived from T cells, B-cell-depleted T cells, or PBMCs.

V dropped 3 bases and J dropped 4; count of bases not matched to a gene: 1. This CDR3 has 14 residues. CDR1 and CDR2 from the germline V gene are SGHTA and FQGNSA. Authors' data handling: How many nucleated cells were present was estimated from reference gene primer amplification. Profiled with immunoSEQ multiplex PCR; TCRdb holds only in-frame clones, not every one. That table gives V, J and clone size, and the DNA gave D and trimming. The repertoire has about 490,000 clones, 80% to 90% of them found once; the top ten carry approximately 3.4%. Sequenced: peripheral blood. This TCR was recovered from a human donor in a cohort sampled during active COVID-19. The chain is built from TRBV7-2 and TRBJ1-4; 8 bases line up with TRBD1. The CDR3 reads CASSFDRGNEKLFF. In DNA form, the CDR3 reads TGTGCCAGCAGCTTTGACAGGGGTAATGAAAAACTGTTTTTT.